This T cell receptor (beta chain) was sequenced during a study of T cells after yellow fever vaccination. Overall study: Fractions containing few cells were prepared with SMART-Seq v4 Ultra Low Input.

This clonotype was seen ten or more times. Its matching antigen is unknown. The CDR3 contains 13 residues. The germline V and J ends were trimmed by 1 base and 4 bases, with 7 bases remaining between them. Germline loops: CDR1 MGHRA, CDR2 YSYEKL. Study findings and constraints: Subsequent booster samples again held most clones from primary vaccination (96% CD4, about 86% CD8). Overlap between CD4 and CD8 compartments was detected for a small share of clonotypes.

TCR cDNA was made by 5'RACE template switching, adding a universal primer site and UMIs. TCRdb independently ran MiXCR on the 5' RACE reads; one entry per CDR3 protein. The sample contains a few hundred thousand distinct CDR3 sequences, about 9.9% of which appear only once. The input for sequencing was PBMCs, taken on the day of the first yellow fever vaccination. The receptor was derived from a man between 18 and 35 years old who received the YFV17D yellow fever vaccine. This chain connects TRBV4-1 to TRBJ2-5, with D unclear. Written as DNA, the CDR3 is TGCGCCAGCAGCCAAGTTCAAAGAGAGACCCAGTACTTC. Protein: CASSQVQRETQYF.